One and the same sample provided the 10 T cell receptor beta chains below, sequenced in a study of Ad26.COV2.S vaccination and SARS-CoV-2 variants (dated by TCRdb to about 2021). The intended sense of this specimen's treatment or condition label: around 19 received Ad26.COV2.S at low or high dose, single or two shots; about 5 received placebo; per-sample allocation not given. For vaccine and placebo recipients, the sequenced repertoires came from samples collected on day 63 after the first injection. The library was obtained by the immunoSEQ multiplex PCR assay. Drawn from immuneACCESS, this table holds only the in-frame rearrangements with V and J called that TCRdb kept. Clones are partly lost; checked studies trace under half to an unresolved V gene and leave the rest unexplained. For this sample there are 450,000 to 550,000 clones; 89% appear just once. The ten largest clonotypes hold 1.5% to 2% of the sample.

Material: peripheral blood, obtained in a trial of Ad26.COV2.S vaccine versus placebo. The receptors stem from a person aged 18-65 years who received the Ad26.COV2.S COVID-19 vaccine or a placebo.

The chain has TRBV6-5 and TRBJ1-2; D gene ambiguous. V was pared by 0 bases and J by 4 bases, with 6 bases between. Germline CDR1 is MNHEY and CDR2 is SVGAGI. This CDR3 is built from 13 residues. In DNA, the CDR3 is TGTGCCAGCAGTTACTCAGAAACCTATGGCTACACCTTC. It translates to CASSYSETYGYTF.

The rearrangement links TRBV25-1 to TRBJ2-1; perhaps TRBD2 as D (6 bases). V shed 0 bases and J shed 9 bases, with 6 bases lying between them. This CDR3 contains 12 residues. Germline V gives CDR1 MGHDK, CDR2 SYGVNS. CDR3 nucleotides: TGTGCCAGCAGTGAATACGGGGGTGAGCAGTTCTTC. Encoded protein: CASSEYGGEQFF.

The chain's CDR3 is CATSRQAGTGNPNTEAFF. The CDR3 DNA sequence: TGTGCCACCAGCAGGCAAGCCGGGACAGGGAACCCAAACACTGAAGCTTTCTTT. The rearrangement uses TRBV15 and TRBJ1-1; 9 positions agree with TRBD1. Germline V gene data show CDR1 as LNHNV and CDR2 as YYDKDF (reference sequence). V trimming: 3 bases; J trimming: 2 bases; junction bases outside the gene matches: 13. This CDR3 has 18 amino acids.

The chain recombines TRBV7-9 with TRBJ2-7, with 10 bases fitting TRBD1. Looked up from germline, CDR1 is SEHNR and CDR2 is FQNEAQ (reference sequence). After removal of 10 bases from V and 6 bases from J, the junction contained 12 bases not matched to a gene. The CDR3 totals 14 residues. This chain's CDR3 is CATEKGTGVAEQYF. CDR3 nucleotides: TGTGCCACCGAGAAGGGGACAGGGGTAGCCGAGCAGTACTTC.

The gene calls are TRBV6-5 and TRBJ2-7; D is ambiguous. Between the trimmed V and J ends, which lost 2 bases and 1 base, there was a span of 12 bases. The CDR3 length is 15 residues. The germline V gene has CDR1 MNHEY and CDR2 SVGAGI. The CDR3 coding sequence is TGTGCCAGCAGTTACCGGGCCAGAAATTCCTACGAGCAGTACTTC. Its translation: CASSYRARNSYEQYF.

The chain recombines TRBV18 with TRBJ2-3; a possible D gene is TRBD2 (6 bases). V lost 2 bases, J lost 0 bases, and 12 bases lay in between. Germline lookup yields CDR1 KGHSH and CDR2 LQKENI. CDR3 length: 16 amino acids. The CDR3 sequence is CASSPIPGTSTDTQYF. The CDR3 DNA follows: TGTGCCAGCTCACCAATACCGGGGACTAGCACAGATACGCAGTATTTT.

As DNA, the CDR3 is TGCGCCAGCAGCTTCCACGTAGGGGGAGGGCCCACAGATACGCAGTATTTT. Encoded protein: CASSFHVGGGPTDTQYF. The gene calls are TRBV5-1 and TRBJ2-3; possibly TRBD2 for D (7 bases). The CDR3 is made up of 17 amino acids. The ends were cut back, 2 bases at V and 2 bases at J, with 18 bases in the middle. Germline-derived CDR1 and CDR2 are SGHRS and YFSETQ.

The chain joins TRBV12-5 to TRBJ2-7, with 13 bases identical to TRBD2. CDR3 length: 20 residues. J was trimmed by 2 bases and V by 0 bases; bases with no gene match: 13. Germline values: CDR1 LGHNT, CDR2 FRNRAP. The CDR3 DNA sequence: TGTGCTAGTGGTTTGGTAATCTCGCCACTAGCGGGAGGGGAACCCTACGAGCAGTACTTC. Translated: CASGLVISPLAGGEPYEQYF.

V usage is TRBV18 and J usage is TRBJ2-7; D might be TRBD1 (5 bases). V lost 3 bases, J lost 3 bases, and 9 bases lay in between. Germline V lookup: CDR1 KGHSH, CDR2 LQKENI. The CDR3 consists of 13 residues. DNA of the CDR3: TGTGCCAGCTCACCGTCAGGGATCTACGAGCAGTACTTC. Translation: CASSPSGIYEQYF.

This clone was seen just once. V is TRBV19 and J is TRBJ1-5; a weak D match, TRBD1 (5 bases). Germline V lookup: CDR1 LNHDA, CDR2 SQIVND (reference sequence). V was pared by 7 bases and J by 1 base, with 26 bases between. The CDR3 is made up of 19 amino acids. The CDR3 loop reads CASTHLTGRRGESNQPQHF. The DNA of the CDR3 is TGTGCCAGTACCCACCTGACCGGGCGACGAGGGGAAAGCAATCAGCCCCAGCATTTT.